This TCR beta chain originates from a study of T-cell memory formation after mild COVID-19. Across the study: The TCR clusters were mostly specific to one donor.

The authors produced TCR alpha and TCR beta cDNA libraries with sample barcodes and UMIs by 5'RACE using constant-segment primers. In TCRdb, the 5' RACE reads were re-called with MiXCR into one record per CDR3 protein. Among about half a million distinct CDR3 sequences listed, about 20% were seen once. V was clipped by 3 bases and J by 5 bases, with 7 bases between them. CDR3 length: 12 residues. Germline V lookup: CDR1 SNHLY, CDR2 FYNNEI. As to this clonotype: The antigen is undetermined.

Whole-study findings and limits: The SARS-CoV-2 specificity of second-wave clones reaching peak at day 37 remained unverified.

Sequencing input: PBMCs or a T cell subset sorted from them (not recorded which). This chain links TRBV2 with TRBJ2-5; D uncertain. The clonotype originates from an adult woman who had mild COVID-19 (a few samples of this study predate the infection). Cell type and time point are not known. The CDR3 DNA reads TGTGCCAGCAGTGACGACCGGGAGACCCAGTACTTC. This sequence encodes CASSDDRETQYF.